Listed below are T cell receptor beta chains from one sample, sequenced in a study of vaccination and CD4 T cells after COVID-19. TCRdb ran MiXCR on the PCR reads and lists one entry per CDR3 protein. In the table there are almost 20,000 distinct CDR3 sequences, roughly 50% of which are singletons. These receptors are not linked to any known antigen. Sequenced input: CD4+ T cells from blood, cultured in vitro. The receptors were gathered from a human donor who had recovered from COVID-19. Each CDR3 is given with its conserved first and last residue. D genes are given only for firm matches. Size is omitted from some rows. Given values are once, few, many or a class for expanded clones.

few,-,TRBV15,TRBJ2-7,TGTGCCACCAGCAGACTCCCTAGGGGCTACGAGCAGTACTTC,CATSRLPRGYEQYF
-,-,TRBV7-9,TRBJ1-5,TGTGCCAGCAGCTCTCTCTCTGGGAATCAGCCCCAGCATTTT,CASSSLSGNQPQHF
few,-,TRBV6-1,TRBJ1-6,TGTGCCAGCAGTGAAGACCCAGGTTTATCACCCCTCCACTTT,CASSEDPGLSPLHF
-,-,TRBV6-1,TRBJ2-7,TGTGCCAGCAGTGAACCAGGTGGGGTTCCCTTCTACGAGCAGTACTTC,CASSEPGGVPFYEQYF
-,TRBD2,TRBV5-4,TRBJ2-2,TGTGCCAGCAGTCAACAACTAGCGGGGGCCAACACCGGGGAGCTGTTTTTT,CASSQQLAGANTGELFF
-,-,TRBV5-1,TRBJ1-1,TGCGCCAGCAGCTTGGTTGTGGGGCGGAACACTGAAGCTTTCTTT,CASSLVVGRNTEAFF
-,-,TRBV20-1,TRBJ1-5,TGCAGTGCTAGAGTCCGGGGGGCCCCAAATCAGCCCCAGCATTTT,CSARVRGAPNQPQHF
few,TRBD1,TRBV7-9,TRBJ1-3,TGTGCCAGCAGCCATCGCAAGGAGACAGGGACTGGAAACACCATATATTTT,CASSHRKETGTGNTIYF
-,-,TRBV11-3,TRBJ1-2,TGTGCCAGCAGCTTATCGGAAAGCTATGGCTACACCTTC,CASSLSESYGYTF
few,TRBD1,TRBV7-9,TRBJ1-2,TGTGCCAGCAGCCCGGAGGGGGCGGGAAGCTATGGCTACACCTTC,CASSPEGAGSYGYTF
-,TRBD2,TRBV4-1,TRBJ2-7,TGCGCCAGCAGTCGGGGACTAGCGGCCAACTCCTACGAGCAGTACTTC,CASSRGLAANSYEQYF
few,-,TRBV6-1,TRBJ1-2,TGTGCCAGCACCCCGTACGATAACTATGGCTACACCTTC,CASTPYDNYGYTF
few,TRBD1,TRBV27,TRBJ1-5,TGTGCCAGCAGTTTAAGAGGGGGCGCGGGAAAAGTAGGCCAGCCCCAGCATTTT,CASSLRGGAGKVGQPQHF
few,TRBD1,TRBV15,TRBJ1-5,TGTGCCACCAGCTCACAGGGGGCCGATCAGCCCCAGCATTTT,CATSSQGADQPQHF
once,-,TRBV7-9,TRBJ1-3,TGTGCCAGCAAAGAGACGAACTCTGGAAACACCATATATTTT,CASKETNSGNTIYF
few,TRBD2,TRBV7-8,TRBJ2-3,TGTGCCAGCAGCTTATGGTCCCGGTCCCTAGCGGCAGATACGCAGTATTTT,CASSLWSRSLAADTQYF
-,-,TRBV6-1,TRBJ2-2,TGTGCCAGCAATGGTATATGGCTGTTTTTT,CASNGIWLFF
-,TRBD2,TRBV2,TRBJ2-2,TGTGCCAGCAGCTCCTCTAGCGGGAGAGGCACCGGGGAGCTGTTTTTT,CASSSSSGRGTGELFF
-,TRBD1,TRBV24-1,TRBJ2-3,TGTGCCACCCGGGGGACAGGGGACGCAGATACGCAGTATTTT,CATRGTGDADTQYF
once,-,TRBV19,TRBJ1-2,TGTGCCAGTAGTACCCCGACCCCTAGACAGGACGCAGAATACTATGGCTACACCTTC,CASSTPTPRQDAEYYGYTF
few,-,TRBV20-1,TRBJ2-3,TGCAGTGCCGAGGGGGACGACACAGATACGCAGTATTTT,CSAEGDDTDTQYF
few,-,TRBV11-2,TRBJ1-6,TGTGCCAGCAGCTTGCAGCTTACCCCATCGTCCCTCCACTTT,CASSLQLTPSSLHF
-,-,TRBV27,TRBJ1-5,TGTGCCAGCAGTTTAGCACCTAAGGGGCCCCAGCATTTT,CASSLAPKGPQHF
-,TRBD1,TRBV5-1,TRBJ1-6,TGCGCCAGCAGCTACGGACAGGGGGTTAATTCACCCCTCCACTTT,CASSYGQGVNSPLHF
-,TRBD1,TRBV20-1,TRBJ2-1,TGCAGTGCTGATCCGGGACAGGGGAAGTACAATGAGCAGTTCTTC,CSADPGQGKYNEQFF
-,-,TRBV20-1,TRBJ1-2,TGCAGTGCTAGTATAGGGTCCTATGGCTACACCTTC,CSASIGSYGYTF
-,-,TRBV20-1,TRBJ2-6,TGCAGTGGCAGGTCTACTGGGGCCAACGTCCTGACTTTC,CSGRSTGANVLTF
-,-,TRBV27,TRBJ1-5,TGTGCCAGCAGTTTTGGTCAGCCCCAGCATTTT,CASSFGQPQHF
few,-,TRBV7-9,TRBJ2-2,TGTGCCAGCAGCTTAGGACGGGGAAACACCGGGGAGCTGTTTTTT,CASSLGRGNTGELFF
-,-,TRBV27,TRBJ1-6,TGTGCCAGCACCCCACTGAGCTCCTATAATTCACCCCTCCACTTT,CASTPLSSYNSPLHF
-,-,TRBV6-1,TRBJ1-1,TGTGCCAGCAGCCGAGGGAGGCAGGTTGAAGCTTTCTTT,CASSRGRQVEAFF
-,-,TRBV28,TRBJ1-1,TGTGCCAGCAGCAGGGCCGGGACTGAAGCTTTCTTT,CASSRAGTEAFF
once,-,TRBV29-1,TRBJ2-5,TGCAGCGTTGACTCCCACTTGCGTCCGGGGGAGACCCAGTACTTC,CSVDSHLRPGETQYF
-,-,TRBV5-1,TRBJ2-1,TGCGCCAGCAGCTTGAGGGGGGACTACTCCTACAATGAGCAGTTCTTC,CASSLRGDYSYNEQFF
-,-,TRBV18,TRBJ2-2,TGTGCCAGCTCACCACCTCGGGATCGGAACACCGGGGAGCTGTTTTTT,CASSPPRDRNTGELFF
-,-,TRBV11-2,TRBJ2-2,TGTGCCAGCAGTGAAATCACCGGGGAGCTGTTTTTT,CASSEITGELFF
-,TRBD1,TRBV30,TRBJ1-1,TGTGCCTGGAGTGTGGGCAGGGGGCGGTTGAACACTGAAGCTTTCTTT,CAWSVGRGRLNTEAFF
-,-,TRBV4-1,TRBJ1-6,TGCGCCAGCAGCCAACAAAGGGTGGATAATTCACCCCTCCACTTT,CASSQQRVDNSPLHF
few,-,TRBV2,TRBJ1-2,TGTGCCAGCAGTGACGACGGGCAGTATGGCTACACCTTC,CASSDDGQYGYTF
-,TRBD1,TRBV2,TRBJ1-1,TGTGCCAGCATAGGGGACAGCTTGAACACTGAAGCTTTCTTT,CASIGDSLNTEAFF
-,-,TRBV11-3,TRBJ1-1,TGTGCCAGCAGCTTAGATCAAATGCTGGGGCCAGGCACTGAAGCTTTCTTT,CASSLDQMLGPGTEAFF
-,-,TRBV7-9,TRBJ2-1,TGTGCCAGCAGCTTAGTAGCAGGGCATAATGAGCAGTTCTTC,CASSLVAGHNEQFF
-,-,TRBV11-3,TRBJ1-1,TGTGCCAGCAGCTTCGGACTTACTGAAGCTTTCTTT,CASSFGLTEAFF
-,TRBD2,TRBV5-4,TRBJ2-7,TGTGCCAGCAGCGTCAACACCGCGGGAGAAGACCAGCAGTACTTC,CASSVNTAGEDQQYF
few,-,TRBV19,TRBJ2-5,TGTGCCAGTAGTGGCCCCGGTTCCGAGACCCAGTACTTC,CASSGPGSETQYF
-,TRBD2,TRBV29-1,TRBJ2-2,TGCAGCGTCCGGTCCGGACGGGGGGCGAACACCGGGGAGCTGTTTTTT,CSVRSGRGANTGELFF
-,TRBD1,TRBV4-3,TRBJ1-2,TGCGCCAGCAGCCAACCGGACAGGGAATACTATGGCTACACCTTC,CASSQPDREYYGYTF
-,-,TRBV24-1,TRBJ2-2,TGTGCCACCAGTTCCGGGGGCGGCACCGGGGAGCTGTTTTTT,CATSSGGGTGELFF
-,-,TRBV20-1,TRBJ1-5,TGCAGTGCCCGCCGGGGGGGCGAAGGCAATCAGCCCCAGCATTTT,CSARRGGEGNQPQHF
once,TRBD2,TRBV25-1,TRBJ2-7,TGTGCCAGCAGTCGACTAGCGGGAGGCTACGAGCAGTACTTC,CASSRLAGGYEQYF
few,-,TRBV20-1,TRBJ1-5,TGCAGTGCTCGGACAGAGAGCAATCAGCCCCAGCATTTT,CSARTESNQPQHF